This is a list of T cell receptor beta chains from one sample in a study of T cells in Graves' hyperthyroidism and ophthalmopathy. One entry per CDR3 protein results from TCRdb running MiXCR on the multiplex PCR reads. The sample records around 610,000 distinct CDR3 sequences, under 15% being singletons. Sequencing was performed on blood. The receptors derive from a woman between 40 and 50 years old with Graves' ophthalmopathy. Both conserved end residues are part of each CDR3. The order of the fields is CDR3 protein, CDR3 DNA, V gene, J gene, clone size, D gene. D genes are given only for firm matches. A clone size is listed for some rows: how often the clone was seen (once, few, many), or a class if it is expanded.

CASSQVPGMAPSNTEAFF	TGCGCCAGCAGCCAAGTTCCAGGTATGGCACCCTCGAACACTGAAGCTTTCTTT	TRBV4-1	TRBJ1-1	few	NA
CASSLDSRESGELFF	TGCGCCAGCAGCTTGGACTCGCGGGAGTCCGGGGAGCTGTTTTTT	TRBV5-1	TRBJ2-2	many	TRBD2
CASRARLYTGELFF	TGTGCCAGCAGGGCTCGCCTTTACACCGGGGAGCTGTTTTTT	TRBV6-2/TRBV6-3	TRBJ2-2	many	NA
CASAILGGEGLEGAFF	TGTGCCAGCGCTATTCTAGGGGGCGAGGGCCTCGAGGGGGCTTTCTTT	TRBV6-1	TRBJ1-1	many	TRBD1
CASSLGADSPLHF	TGTGCCAGCAGTTTAGGGGCGGATTCACCCCTCCACTTT	TRBV12-3/TRBV12-4	TRBJ1-6	many	NA
CSARLAGGVYEQYF	TGCAGTGCTAGACTAGCGGGGGGAGTCTACGAGCAGTACTTC	TRBV20-1	TRBJ2-7	few	TRBD2
CASSVEQNTEAFF	TGTGCCAGCAGCGTAGAACAGAACACTGAAGCTTTCTTT	TRBV9	TRBJ1-1	many	NA
CASNVRHQPQHF	TGTGCCAGTAATGTCAGGCATCAGCCCCAGCATTTT	TRBV19	TRBJ1-5	many	NA
CASRGPRTEAFF	TGTGCCAGCCGGGGTCCTAGGACTGAAGCTTTCTTT	TRBV6-2/TRBV6-3	TRBJ1-1	many	NA
CASSHLGKAGAQETQYF	TGTGCCAGCAGTCATTTGGGGAAAGCGGGAGCGCAAGAGACCCAGTACTTC	TRBV6-1	TRBJ2-5	NA	TRBD2
CASAIAIITDTQYF	TGTGCCTCCGCGATAGCGATTATCACAGATACGCAGTATTTT	TRBV7-9	TRBJ2-3	few	NA
CASSTDLGNTIYF	TGTGCCAGTAGTACAGACTTAGGAAACACCATATATTTT	TRBV19	TRBJ1-3	NA	NA
CASSLAIQPDGYTF	TGCGCCAGCAGCTTGGCCATCCAACCGGATGGCTACACCTTC	TRBV5-1	TRBJ1-2	many	NA
CASSLVGRAPHEQYF	TGTGCCAGCAGTTTAGTGGGCAGGGCCCCCCACGAGCAGTACTTC	TRBV12-3/TRBV12-4	TRBJ2-7	NA	NA
CASSAGNRYTEAFF	TGTGCCAGCAGTGCAGGAAATCGGTACACTGAAGCTTTCTTT	TRBV6-1	TRBJ1-1	NA	NA
CASSSQLADTNTGELFF	TGTGCCAGCAGCTCCCAGCTAGCCGACACGAACACCGGGGAGCTGTTTTTT	TRBV11-2	TRBJ2-2	NA	NA
CASSPLDLNSPLHF	TGTGCCAGCAGTCCTTTGGACCTTAATTCACCCCTCCACTTT	TRBV27	TRBJ1-6	few	NA
CASSFFPHRTGNYGYTF	TGTGCCAGCAGTTTCTTCCCTCACAGGACAGGGAACTATGGCTACACCTTC	TRBV27	TRBJ1-2	many	TRBD1
CSPETGTSGANVLTF	TGCAGTCCTGAAACAGGGACCTCTGGGGCCAACGTCCTGACTTTC	TRBV20-1	TRBJ2-6	NA	NA
CSARSTGANSPLHF	TGCAGTGCTAGGTCGACAGGGGCTAATTCACCCCTCCACTTT	TRBV20-1	TRBJ1-6	many	TRBD1
CATSDRTAEAFF	TGTGCCACCAGTGACCGGACAGCTGAAGCTTTCTTT	TRBV24-1	TRBJ1-1	many	NA
CASSEGAGGFGRAYEQYF	TGTGCCAGCAGTGAGGGAGCGGGAGGGTTTGGGCGAGCCTACGAGCAGTACTTC	TRBV12-3/TRBV12-4	TRBJ2-7	NA	TRBD2
CASSSWGDMMNTEAFF	TGTGCCAGCAGCTCCTGGGGGGACATGATGAACACTGAAGCTTTCTTT	TRBV28	TRBJ1-1	NA	NA
CASSPGPRDGYTF	TGTGCCAGCAGCCCCGGGCCGAGGGATGGCTACACCTTC	TRBV6-1	TRBJ1-2	many	NA
CASSEGRGGQPQHF	TGTGCCAGCAGCGAGGGTCGGGGGGGTCAGCCCCAGCATTTT	TRBV11-1	TRBJ1-5	few	NA
CATWPGLAAYNEQFF	TGTGCCACCTGGCCTGGGCTAGCGGCTTACAATGAGCAGTTCTTC	TRBV28	TRBJ2-1	few	TRBD2
CASTPPWGQEAFF	TGTGCCAGCACCCCTCCGTGGGGACAAGAAGCTTTCTTT	TRBV12-3/TRBV12-4	TRBJ1-1	few	NA
CASSRAGNPGELFF	TGTGCCAGCAGTCGAGCGGGAAACCCCGGGGAGCTGTTTTTT	TRBV6-1	TRBJ2-2	many	TRBD2